The 32 T cell receptor beta chains presented below share a single source sample, sequenced in a study of T-cell memory formation after mild COVID-19. TCRdb processed the 5' RACE reads anew with MiXCR; each CDR3 protein has one entry. The sample yields roughly 160,000 distinct CDR3 sequences, over 10% seen once. Material: PBMCs or a T cell subset sorted from them (not recorded which). These receptor sequences come from a man aged 18 to 29 who had mild COVID-19 (a few samples of this study predate the infection). Cell type and time point are not known.

The rearrangement joins TRBV7-9 to TRBJ2-5, with a possible D match to TRBD1 (5 bases). Trimming removed 5 bases at V and 6 bases at J, with 13 bases between. From germline, CDR1 is SEHNR and CDR2 FQNEAQ (reference sequence). This CDR3 contains 13 residues. CDR3: CASSPRQLQTQYF. The DNA for the CDR3 is TGTGCCAGCAGCCCCCGACAGTTACAGACCCAGTACTTC.

In its sample, this clonotype was seen a few times. V usage is TRBV12-3 or TRBV12-4 and J usage is TRBJ2-3; D perhaps matches TRBD1 (5 bases). The CDR3 is 15 amino acids. Trimming shortened V by 2 bases and J by 1 base, and 10 bases separated the two germline ends. The CDR3 sequence is CASSLRGPGTDTQYF. The DNA of the CDR3 is TGTGCCAGCAGTTTAAGGGGTCCCGGCACAGATACGCAGTATTTT.

The rearrangement links TRBV3-1 to TRBJ2-3, with TRBD2 identical over 10 bases. The CDR3 length is 16 residues. Trimming took 3 bases from V and 0 from J; bases not matched to a gene: 3. From germline, CDR1 is LGHDT and CDR2 YNNKEL (reference sequence). The CDR3 spells CASSHLSGGSTDTQYF. In DNA form, the CDR3 reads TGTGCCAGCAGCCACCTTAGCGGGGGGAGCACAGATACGCAGTATTTT.

The chain is built from TRBV10-3 and TRBJ1-1; possible D gene TRBD1, 6 bases. The CDR3 has 13 residues. V lost 7 bases, J lost 2 bases, and 11 bases lay in between. In germline, CDR1 is ENHRY, CDR2 SYGVKD. DNA for the CDR3: TGTGCCATCACTGGACAGTTTAACACTGAAGCTTTCTTT. This sequence encodes CAITGQFNTEAFF.

This clonotype was recorded many times. The V call is TRBV29-1, the J call TRBJ2-1; D may correspond to TRBD1 or TRBD2 (5 bases each). The germline CDR1 and CDR2 sequences are SQVTM and ANQGSEA. This CDR3 is built from 14 residues. V lost 7 bases and J lost 4, with 17 bases in between. DNA of the CDR3: TGCAGCGGGGAAACTAGTGGGGCTTACAATGAGCAGTTCTTC. The encoded protein is CSGETSGAYNEQFF.

This clonotype has more than one count but fewer than ten. This chain connects TRBV20-1 to TRBJ1-6, with D possibly TRBD1 on 5 matching bases. V lost 0 bases to trimming and J lost 8 bases, with 11 bases between them. There are 14 residues in the CDR3. CDR1 is DFQATT, CDR2 SNEGSKA, per germline (reference sequence). This CDR3 is CSAREGDWHSPLHF. Here the CDR3 DNA reads TGCAGTGCTAGAGAAGGGGATTGGCATTCACCCCTCCACTTT.

This clonotype was observed a few times. The rearrangement links TRBV2 to TRBJ2-7; D call uncertain. V was shortened by 6 bases and J by 1 base, with 13 bases between the two germline ends. Germline CDR1 SNHLY, CDR2 FYNNEI. This CDR3 comprises 14 residues. DNA of the CDR3: TGTGCCAGCAGGGAATTCGACCGGTCCTACGAGCAGTACGTC. Translating it yields CASREFDRSYEQYV.

The chain recombines TRBV3-1 with TRBJ2-7, with 7 bases aligning to TRBD1. This CDR3 is 14 amino acids long. The germline V gene has CDR1 LGHDT and CDR2 YNNKEL (reference sequence). The V and J ends lost 3 bases and 0 bases, in that order; junction bases with no gene match: 2. This chain's CDR3 is CASSQRQGSYEQYV. In nucleotides, the CDR3 is TGTGCCAGCAGCCAGAGACAGGGCTCCTACGAGCAGTACGTC.

This clonotype has at least ten counts. The V call is TRBV7-9, the J call TRBJ2-1; 9 bases are a match to TRBD2. The CDR3 contains 15 residues. The V segment lost 5 bases and the J segment 3 bases; nucleotides outside the gene matches: 5. Germline V gene sequence: CDR1 SEHNR, CDR2 FQNEAQ (reference sequence). CDR3 in amino acids: CASSRAGGFYNEQFF. CDR3 in DNA: TGTGCCAGCAGCAGAGCGGGGGGCTTCTACAATGAGCAGTTCTTC. The full variable domain, its missing parts supplied by reference TRBV7-9 and TRBJ2-1, is DTGVSQNPRHKITKRGQNVTFRCDPISEHNRLYWYRQTLGQGPEFLTYFQNEAQLEKSRLLSDRFSAERPKGSFSTLEIQRTEQGDSAMYLCASSRAGGFYNEQFFGPGTRLTVL.

The rearrangement joins TRBV5-1 to TRBJ1-1; D unresolved. Per the germline V gene, CDR1 is SGHRS and CDR2 is YFSETQ. Trimming removed 0 bases at V and 0 bases at J, with 6 bases between. The CDR3 contains 14 residues. The CDR3 DNA reads as TGCGCCAGCAGCTTGGGTCCCGTGAACACTGAAGCTTTCTTT. This codes for CASSLGPVNTEAFF.

The rearrangement links TRBV29-1 to TRBJ2-3; TRBD2 is a possible D gene (6 bases). The CDR3 spans 13 residues. Looked up from germline, CDR1 is SQVTM and CDR2 is ANQGSEA. Trimming pared 4 bases from V and 2 bases from J, leaving 10 bases between. The CDR3 nucleotides are TGCAGCGTTGGCGGGGTCGACACAGATACGCAGTATTTT. Protein sequence: CSVGGVDTDTQYF.

This clonotype was seen a few times. CDR3: CASSQDIRETQYF. The CDR3 bases are TGTGCCAGCAGCCAAGATATTCGGGAGACCCAGTACTTC. This chain joins TRBV4-2 and TRBJ2-5, with D hard to call. The CDR3 is made up of 13 amino acids. Per the germline V gene, CDR1 is LGHNA and CDR2 is YNFKEQ. Trimming took 0 bases from V and 5 from J, leaving 7 bases between them.

This chain links TRBV20-1 with TRBJ1-3; D is undetermined. There are 13 residues in the CDR3. The germline gives CDR1 DFQATT, CDR2 SNEGSKA (reference sequence). The V end lost 1 base, the J end lost 1 base, and 5 bases lay between the germline ends. The CDR3 region has the DNA TGCAGTGCTAGAGGGGAATCTGGAAACACCATATATTTT. This codes for CSARGESGNTIYF.

The CDR3 loop is CASSSPLTGLFGSYEQYF. In DNA form, the CDR3 reads TGCGCCAGCAGCTCCCCTTTGACAGGGCTGTTCGGCTCCTACGAGCAGTACTTC. The gene calls are TRBV4-1 and TRBJ2-7; TRBD1 aligns across 7 bases. V shed 5 bases, J shed 0 bases, and the junction held 16 bases outside the gene matches. This CDR3 contains 18 residues. Germline CDR1 MGHRA, CDR2 YSYEKL.

This clonotype was counted many times. This rearrangement joins TRBV4-1 to TRBJ2-3; D may correspond to TRBD1 or TRBD2 (6 bases each). CDR1 is MGHRA and CDR2 is YSYEKL in the germline V gene. Trimming left V 0 bases short and J 5 bases short, with 12 bases between. The CDR3 consists of 15 residues. CDR3 sequence: CASSQDGGGGDTQYF. In DNA form, the CDR3 reads TGCGCCAGCAGCCAAGATGGAGGGGGAGGAGATACGCAGTATTTT.

This sequence joins TRBV6-5 and TRBJ2-7; 15 bases align to TRBD2. V lost 4 bases, J lost 2 bases, and 3 bases stayed unmatched. CDR3 length equals 16 residues. Germline V CDR1 and CDR2: MNHEY, SVGAGI. The CDR3 sequence is CASSSWTSGGAYEQYF. The CDR3 DNA follows: TGTGCCAGCAGTTCCTGGACTAGCGGGGGGGCCTACGAGCAGTACTTC.

This clonotype was seen a single time. The chain joins TRBV5-1 to TRBJ2-6; the D gene is possibly TRBD2 (5 bases). Germline V lookup: CDR1 SGHRS, CDR2 YFSETQ. This CDR3 spans 15 amino acids. The ends were cut back, 2 bases at V and 2 bases at J, with 8 bases in the middle. Here the CDR3 reads CASSFGGAGANVLTF. CDR3 bases: TGCGCCAGCAGCTTTGGAGGCGCTGGGGCCAACGTCCTGACTTTC.

This rearrangement joins TRBV7-8 to TRBJ1-4, with D perhaps matching TRBD1 (6 bases). Germline-derived CDR1 and CDR2 are SGHVS and FQNEAQ. There are 17 residues in the CDR3. The V gene lost 5 bases and the J gene lost 11 bases, with 27 bases spanning the gap. CDR3 sequence: CASSHTIILQGFRKLFF. The DNA for the CDR3 is TGTGCCAGCAGCCACACCATCATTCTACAGGGATTCAGGAAACTGTTTTTT.

V is TRBV5-6 and J is TRBJ2-3; D might be TRBD2 (7 bases). Looked up from germline, CDR1 is SGHDT and CDR2 is YYEEEE. CDR3 length: 16 amino acids. The V gene lost 2 bases and the J gene lost 0 bases, with 13 bases spanning the gap. Here the CDR3 DNA reads TGTGCCAGCAGCTTCAAGGGGGGAGGGAGCACAGATACGCAGTATTTT. It is translated as CASSFKGGGSTDTQYF.

The chain carries TRBV5-1 and TRBJ2-1; TRBD1 aligns across 9 bases. CDR1 and CDR2 from the germline V gene are SGHRS and YFSETQ. The CDR3 has 15 amino acids. V lost 1 base and J lost 6; bases outside the gene matches: 5. The CDR3 is CASSLTGGEANEQFF. The CDR3 coding sequence is TGCGCCAGCAGCTTGACAGGGGGCGAAGCCAATGAGCAGTTCTTC.

This clonotype has just a few counts. This rearrangement joins TRBV6-2 or TRBV6-3 to TRBJ2-7, with D possibly TRBD1 on 5 matching bases. The CDR3 extends over 16 amino acids. CDR1 is MNHEY, CDR2 SVGEGT, per germline. Trimming pared 6 bases from V and 0 bases from J, leaving 18 bases between. Written as DNA, the CDR3 is TGTGCCAGCAGCCACGACAGCACCACCCGCTCCTACGAGCAGTACGTC. The encoded protein is CASSHDSTTRSYEQYV.

This clonotype was recorded at least ten times. The chain employs TRBV7-9 and TRBJ2-5; no clear D gene. V gave up 2 bases and J gave up 1 base, with 5 bases separating them. Germline V CDR1 and CDR2: SEHNR, FQNEAQ (reference sequence). This CDR3 comprises 13 residues. CDR3 nucleotide sequence: TGTGCCAGCAGCTTACAAATCCAAGAGACCCAGTACTTC. Its protein product is CASSLQIQETQYF. The full variable domain, with the rest looked up from reference TRBV7-9 and TRBJ2-5, is DTGVSQNPRHKITKRGQNVTFRCDPISEHNRLYWYRQTLGQGPEFLTYFQNEAQLEKSRLLSDRFSAERPKGSFSTLEIQRTEQGDSAMYLCASSLQIQETQYFGPGTRLLVL.

The count of this clonotype is one. The V gene is TRBV6-5, the J gene TRBJ2-2; 8 positions agree with TRBD2. Germline V gene lookup returns CDR1 MNHEY and CDR2 SVGAGI. The CDR3 runs to 18 residues. V lost 5 bases, J lost 2 bases, and 13 bases stayed unmatched. CDR3 sequence reads: CASSPVGAGAANTGELFF. The DNA for the CDR3 is TGTGCCAGCAGTCCCGTGGGAGCGGGGGCCGCTAACACCGGGGAGCTGTTTTTT.

The table lists this clonotype with a few counts. The gene calls are TRBV7-2 and TRBJ1-2; the D is unclear. This CDR3 has 14 residues. Germline CDR1 is SGHTA and CDR2 is FQGNSA. V was shortened by 2 bases and J by 4 bases, with 11 bases between the two germline ends. The CDR3 protein is CASSLLSGIYGYTF. CDR3 sequence (DNA): TGTGCCAGCAGCTTACTCTCGGGGATCTATGGCTACACCTTC.

The rearrangement uses TRBV24-1 and TRBJ2-2; 11 nucleotides line up with TRBD1. Germline V gives CDR1 KGHDR, CDR2 SFDVKD. The length of the CDR3 is 16 residues. V dropped 7 bases and J dropped 7; count of bases not matched to a gene: 10. CDR3: CATRAGQGAARGELFF. For the CDR3, the DNA is TGTGCCACCAGGGCCGGACAGGGGGCAGCCCGCGGGGAGCTGTTTTTT.

In its sample, this clonotype was seen a few times. The CDR3 loop reads CASSNGAYSPLHF. The DNA for the CDR3 is TGTGCCAGCAGCAATGGGGCTTATTCACCCCTCCACTTT. This chain links TRBV7-3 with TRBJ1-6; maybe TRBD1 (5 bases). Trimming left V 5 bases short and J 8 bases short, with 10 bases between. The germline CDR1 and CDR2 sequences are SGHTA and FQGTGA. This CDR3 is 13 amino acids long.

Only a few counts were recorded for this clonotype. The CDR3 region is CAIRTITPYNEQFF. CDR3 bases: TGCGCCATAAGGACAATAACGCCCTACAATGAGCAGTTCTTC. The chain is built from TRBV5-1 and TRBJ2-1, with D perhaps TRBD1 (5 bases). Looked up from germline, CDR1 is SGHRS and CDR2 is YFSETQ. V was shortened by 9 bases and J by 2 bases, with 15 bases between the two germline ends. CDR3 length equals 14 residues.

The table lists this clonotype with a few counts. J is TRBJ1-5 and V is TRBV12-5; D is perhaps TRBD1 (6 bases). This CDR3 comprises 13 residues. CDR1 LGHNT and CDR2 FRNRAP come from the germline V gene. V was clipped by 8 bases and J by 5 bases, with 13 bases between them. The CDR3, as DNA: TGTGCTAGTAGCGGGGGCTTCGATCAGCCCCAGCATTTT. Protein product: CASSGGFDQPQHF. The full variable domain, its missing parts supplied by reference TRBV12-5 and TRBJ1-5, is DARVTQTPRHKVTEMGQEVTMRCQPILGHNTVFWYRQTMMQGLELLAYFRNRAPLDDSGMPKDRFSAEMPDATLATLKIQPSEPRDSAVYFCASSGGFDQPQHFGDGTRLSIL.

The sample holds a few counts of this clonotype. This chain links TRBV7-2 with TRBJ2-5; possibly TRBD2 for D (5 bases). CDR3 length: 11 amino acids. Germline V gene lookup returns CDR1 SGHTA and CDR2 FQGNSA. Deletions cut 7 bases from V and 9 bases from J, with 12 bases between. This CDR3 reads CASNDGGSQYF. DNA for the CDR3: TGTGCCAGCAACGATGGCGGGTCCCAGTACTTC. Drawing the rest from reference TRBV7-2 and TRBJ2-5, the complete variable domain is GAGVSQSPSNKVTEKGKDVELRCDPISGHTALYWYRQSLGQGLEFLIYFQGNSAPDKSGLPSDRFSAERTGGSVSTLTIQRTQQEDSAVYLCASNDGGSQYFGPGTRLLVL.

This clonotype was observed a few times. The chain uses TRBV4-3 and TRBJ2-3, with 8 bases lining up with TRBD2. In germline, CDR1 is LGHNA, CDR2 YSLEER. The trim removed 0 bases at V and 6 bases at J, leaving 5 bases unmatched. This CDR3 has 15 amino acids. CDR3 loop: CASSQDSGAWDTQYF. CDR3 bases: TGCGCCAGCAGCCAAGATAGCGGGGCATGGGATACGCAGTATTTT.

In this sample, this clonotype turned up a few times. The rearrangement uses TRBV3-1 and TRBJ2-7, with no clear D. Per the germline V gene, CDR1 is LGHDT and CDR2 is YNNKEL (reference sequence). The ends were cut back, 0 bases at V and 6 bases at J, with 9 bases in the middle. The CDR3 runs 13 residues. The CDR3 nucleotides read TGTGCCAGCAGCCAAGAACTGTTGTTCGAGCAGTACTTC. This translates into CASSQELLFEQYF.

V usage is TRBV27 and J usage is TRBJ2-2; D is uncertain. There are 17 residues in the CDR3. Germline V gives CDR1 MNHEY, CDR2 SMNVEV (reference sequence). V lost 2 bases and J lost 4, with 17 bases in between. CDR3 region: CASSLDYGRSITGELFF. DNA for the CDR3: TGTGCCAGCAGTTTAGATTATGGGCGGTCGATCACCGGGGAGCTGTTTTTT.